Presented here are 2 T cell receptor beta chains from one specimen sequenced in a study of shared clonotypes between healthy human individuals. Data came from immunoSEQ multiplex PCR; TCRdb stores just in-frame clones and leaves some out. The sample lists 800,000 or so clones; 95% to 97% were seen once. The naive CD8 fraction comprised CD45RO-negative cells positively selected for CCR7 and excluded terminally differentiated effector memory CD45RA+ cells. The specimen was naive CD8+ T cells sorted from blood. All receptors come from a man aged 25-40 years in good health.

V and J are TRBV6-6 and TRBJ1-5; TRBD1 agrees at 7 bases. Per the germline V gene, CDR1 is MNHNY and CDR2 is SVGAGI (reference sequence). The V segment lost 2 bases and the J segment 4 bases; nucleotides outside the gene matches: 8. The CDR3 consists of 16 residues. CDR3 protein: CASSYPGTDNNQPQHF. In DNA, the CDR3 is TGTGCCAGCAGTTACCCGGGGACAGATAATAATCAGCCCCAGCATTTT.

This chain's CDR3 is CASSVTGVHEQFF. The CDR3 nucleotides are TGTGCCAGCAGCGTTACAGGGGTCCATGAGCAGTTCTTC. The chain joins TRBV9 to TRBJ2-1; 7 bases line up with TRBD1. This CDR3 spans 13 amino acids. Germline V lookup: CDR1 SGDLS, CDR2 YYNGEE. J gave up 8 bases and V 2 bases, and 4 bases lay outside the gene matches.